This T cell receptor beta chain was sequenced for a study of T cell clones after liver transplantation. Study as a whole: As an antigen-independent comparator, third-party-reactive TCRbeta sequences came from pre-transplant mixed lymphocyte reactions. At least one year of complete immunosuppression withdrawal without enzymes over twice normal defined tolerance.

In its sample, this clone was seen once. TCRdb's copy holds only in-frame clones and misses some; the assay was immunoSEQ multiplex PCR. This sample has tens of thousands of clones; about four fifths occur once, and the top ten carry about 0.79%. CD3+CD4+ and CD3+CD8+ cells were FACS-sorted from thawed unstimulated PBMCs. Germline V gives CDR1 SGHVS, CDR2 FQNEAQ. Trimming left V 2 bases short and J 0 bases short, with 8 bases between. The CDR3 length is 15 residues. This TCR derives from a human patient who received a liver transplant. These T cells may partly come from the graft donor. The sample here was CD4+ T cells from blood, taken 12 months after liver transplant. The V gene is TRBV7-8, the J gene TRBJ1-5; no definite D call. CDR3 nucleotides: TGTGCCAGCAGCTTAAACCTTTATAGCAATCAGCCCCAGCATTTT. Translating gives CASSLNLYSNQPQHF.